The rows below give T cell receptor beta chains drawn from one sample of a study of CD8 T cells in Susac syndrome. TCRdb analysed the immunoSEQ multiplex PCR reads with MiXCR anew, one entry per CDR3 protein. The sample holds 250,000 to 300,000 distinct CDR3 sequences, around 89% seen once. Sequencing was performed on CD8+ T cells from PBMCs. The source of these receptors is a human donor with multiple sclerosis. CDR3s include the opening cysteine and the closing phenylalanine or tryptophan. A D gene is named only where the DNA matches it firmly. Size is stated for part of the rows, as once, few or many counts, or as a class when the clone is expanded.

j_call | clone_size | v_call | d_call | cdr3_nt | cdr3_aa
TRBJ2-7 | - | TRBV20-1 | TRBD2 | TGCAGTGCTAGAGACCTAGCGGGGGGGATCTACGAGCAGTACTTC | CSARDLAGGIYEQYF
TRBJ2-1 | - | TRBV9 | - | TGTGCCAGCAGCGGACCCTGGGACTGGTACAATGAGCAGTTCTTC | CASSGPWDWYNEQFF
TRBJ1-1 | - | TRBV18 | - | TGTGCCGGCTCAAGGGGGGAAACTGAAGCTTTCTTT | CAGSRGETEAFF
TRBJ1-1 | - | TRBV9 | - | TGTGCCAGCAGCGTAGGCGGGGATAACACTGAAGCTTTCTTT | CASSVGGDNTEAFF
TRBJ2-7 | - | TRBV20-1 | - | TGCAGTGCCCGTCCTCCGGGTAGTCCCTTAACCTACGAGCAGTACTTC | CSARPPGSPLTYEQYF
TRBJ2-1 | - | TRBV5-1 | - | TGCGCCAGCAGCTTGGGGGCGGGCGATGAGCAGTTCTTC | CASSLGAGDEQFF
TRBJ1-5 | - | TRBV6-2/TRBV6-3 | - | TGTGCCAGCAGCGCAGGGTCGGCCCAGCCCCAGCATTTT | CASSAGSAQPQHF
TRBJ2-1 | - | TRBV30 | - | TGTGCCTGGAGTACGCCGCAGGGGATTGAGCAGTTCTTC | CAWSTPQGIEQFF
TRBJ2-7 | - | TRBV7-9 | - | TGTGCCAGCAGCTTTGGAGCTAGCACCTACGAGCAGTACTTC | CASSFGASTYEQYF
TRBJ2-7 | - | TRBV20-1 | - | TGCAGTGCTAGAGAAGGGGGATACGAGCAGTACTTC | CSAREGGYEQYF
TRBJ2-7 | once | TRBV4-1 | - | TGCGCCAGCAGCCAAGTCCGGCGGAGGGGGAAGGTCGAGCAGTACTTC | CASSQVRRRGKVEQYF
TRBJ2-1 | - | TRBV29-1 | - | TGCAGCGTTGTCGGGACCGCATCCTACGGCAATGAGCAGTTCTTC | CSVVGTASYGNEQFF
TRBJ1-2 | - | TRBV7-2 | - | TGTGCCAGCAGCTTAGAGCGTTTGCCAGGGAGTGGCAATGGCTACACCTTC | CASSLERLPGSGNGYTF
TRBJ2-7 | once | TRBV6-4 | TRBD1 | TGTGCCAGCAGTGACTCAGTGGGCAGGGGGCGCTGGGAGCAGTACTTC | CASSDSVGRGRWEQYF
TRBJ1-5 | - | TRBV6-5 | - | TGTGCCAGCAGTTACGAGACAGATAGCAATCAGCCCCAGCATTTT | CASSYETDSNQPQHF
TRBJ2-1 | - | TRBV9 | - | TGTGCCAGCAGCGTAGGTCCGGGCTCCTACAATGAGCAGTTCTTC | CASSVGPGSYNEQFF
TRBJ2-5 | - | TRBV7-9 | - | TGTGCCAGCAGCCCCCCCGAAGAGACCCAGTACTTC | CASSPPEETQYF
TRBJ2-3 | - | TRBV28 | - | TGTGCCAGCAGTCCCTCATCGAATTTAGATACGCAGTATTTT | CASSPSSNLDTQYF
TRBJ2-1 | - | TRBV24-1 | TRBD2 | TGTGCCACCAGTGATTCAGCGGGAGGCGACCGGCGGGAGCAGTTCTTC | CATSDSAGGDRREQFF
TRBJ2-2 | - | TRBV4-3 | - | TGCGCCAGCAGCCAAGATCCGCGAAGTATAATTTCCGGGGAGCTGTTTTTT | CASSQDPRSIISGELFF
TRBJ1-4 | - | TRBV30 | - | TGTGCCTGGAGTTCCGGAGGTAATGAAAAACTGTTTTTT | CAWSSGGNEKLFF
TRBJ2-7 | - | TRBV29-1 | - | TGCAGCGTCCACCTAGGAACCTACGAGCAGTACTTC | CSVHLGTYEQYF
TRBJ2-1 | - | TRBV12-3/TRBV12-4 | TRBD2 | TGTGCCAGCAGTTTATCCCTAGCGGGAGGAGAGGAGCAGTTCTTC | CASSLSLAGGEEQFF
TRBJ1-2 | - | TRBV6-6 | - | TGTGCCAGCAGTTACTCGCGTGCAAATGGCTACACCTTC | CASSYSRANGYTF
TRBJ2-5 | - | TRBV4-3 | - | TGCGCCAGCAGCCAAGTTTATCGAGGTTGGGAGACCCAGTACTTC | CASSQVYRGWETQYF
TRBJ2-7 | - | TRBV7-7 | TRBD1 | TGTGCTAGCAGCCCCCGGGACAGGACCTACGAGCAGTACTTC | CASSPRDRTYEQYF